The clone carrying this T cell receptor (beta chain) was picked up a small number of times. Antigen unknown. UMIs were added to TCR cDNA along with a universal primer site when it was made by 5'RACE template switching. TCRdb processed the 5' RACE reads anew with MiXCR; each CDR3 protein has one entry. The table lists under 300,000 distinct CDR3 sequences, 6.9% of them singletons. The source of the sample is a study of T cells after yellow fever vaccination. On the study more broadly: The SMART-Seq v4 Ultra Low Input method served to prepare the low-cell-number fractions. Study results and limitations: Post-booster repertoires contained most primary-vaccination clones again (roughly 97% CD4, less than 90% CD8). Clonotypes found in both CD4 and CD8 compartments made up a small share.

Germline assignment: CDR1 SGHTA and CDR2 FQGNSA. The V gene lost 5 bases and the J gene lost 4 bases, with 11 bases spanning the gap. The CDR3 has 13 residues. The chain joins TRBV7-2 to TRBJ1-2, with TRBD1 as a possible D gene (5 bases). The sequencing here drew on CD4+ T cells sorted from PBMCs, taken 15 days after the yellow fever booster vaccination. The clonotype was recovered from a man aged 25 to 40 who received the YFV17D yellow fever vaccine. CDR3 in DNA: TGTGCCAGCAGCCCCCGCAGGGTCTATGGCTACACCTTC. Protein: CASSPRRVYGYTF.